These 28 T cell receptor beta chains share one sample of origin, sequenced in a study of CD8+CD57+ T cells in acquired aplastic anemia. Before being chosen for sequencing, patients had shown CD8+CD57+ cell expansion by flow cytometry. TCR beta VDJ and CDR3 profiling used genomic DNA as template. TCRdb processed the reads anew with MiXCR; each CDR3 protein has one entry. The sample has over 150,000 distinct CDR3 sequences, around half seen once. The sample comprised sorted CD4+, CD8+, or CD8+CD57+ T cells (not recorded which) from PBMCs. These receptors were taken from a human donor with aplastic anemia.

This clonotype was found many times. The chain recombines TRBV4-2 with TRBJ2-7; either TRBD1 or TRBD2 may fit D (5 bases each). The V end lost 3 bases, the J end lost 3 bases, and 18 bases lay between the germline ends. This CDR3 spans 16 amino acids. Germline loops: CDR1 LGHNA, CDR2 YNFKEQ. The CDR3 sequence is CASSHNGGTENYEQYF. The CDR3 bases are TGTGCCAGCAGCCATAACGGTGGGACGGAGAACTACGAGCAGTACTTC.

The sample holds one count of this clonotype. CDR3 DNA: TGTGCCATCAGCAACCGGGACAAGGGTTCAGATACGCAGTATTTT. This gives the protein CAISNRDKGSDTQYF. The chain uses TRBV10-3 and TRBJ2-3, with D possibly TRBD1 on 6 matching bases. Germline CDR1 and CDR2: ENHRY and SYGVKD. The CDR3 consists of 15 residues. Trimming stripped 6 bases from V and 4 bases from J, with 17 bases between.

This clonotype was recorded many times. The chain is built from TRBV6-1 and TRBJ2-7, with D perhaps assigned TRBD1 or TRBD2 (5 bases each). The germline CDR1 and CDR2 sequences are MNHNS and SASEGT. The CDR3 is 14 residues long. V shed 5 bases and J shed 2 bases, with 13 bases lying between them. In DNA, the CDR3 is TGTGCCAGCAGTATTGGGGGTTTCACCTACGAGCAGTACTTC. It encodes CASSIGGFTYEQYF.

The chain has TRBV7-6 and TRBJ2-7, with D unresolved. Trimming left V 3 bases short and J 1 base short, with 7 bases between. Per germline, CDR1 SGHVS and CDR2 FNYEAQ. This CDR3 has 13 amino acids. CDR3 in amino acids: CASSLPRSYEQYF. The CDR3 DNA sequence: TGTGCCAGCAGCTTGCCTAGATCCTACGAGCAGTACTTC.

The chain employs TRBV6-1 and TRBJ1-1, with D perhaps TRBD1 (5 bases). There are 14 residues in the CDR3. The germline CDR1 and CDR2 sequences are MNHNS and SASEGT. V was pared by 4 bases and J by 4 bases, with 13 bases between. CDR3 in amino acids: CASSGLGGTTEAFF. The CDR3 bases are TGTGCCAGCAGTGGTTTGGGGGGGACCACTGAAGCTTTCTTT.

V and J are TRBV7-2 and TRBJ1-4, with TRBD1 matching 10 bases. J was trimmed by 5 bases and V by 3 bases; bases with no gene match: 3. Germline CDR1 and CDR2: SGHTA and FQGNSA. This CDR3 is 15 amino acids long. Here the CDR3 reads CASSFQTGGNEKLFF. CDR3 DNA sequence: TGTGCCAGCAGCTTCCAGACAGGGGGCAATGAAAAACTGTTTTTT.

This clonotype has more than one count but fewer than ten. The rearrangement uses TRBV19 and TRBJ2-6, with TRBD1 as a possible D gene (5 bases). Trimming pared 9 bases from V and 2 bases from J, leaving 14 bases between. The CDR3 loop spans 15 amino acids. Germline-derived CDR1 and CDR2 are LNHDA and SQIVND (reference sequence). The CDR3 DNA reads as TGTGCCAGCCTGCCCCCAGGGCCTGGGGCCAACGTCCTGACTTTC. Protein: CASLPPGPGANVLTF.

The chain employs TRBV2 and TRBJ2-2; D might be TRBD1 (5 bases). Deletions cut 4 bases from V and 13 bases from J, with 13 bases between. The germline gives CDR1 SNHLY, CDR2 FYNNEI. The CDR3 covers 12 residues. The CDR3 nucleotides are TGTGCCAGCAGTGTCAAGGGGTTAGGGCTGTTTTTT. It specifies CASSVKGLGLFF.

The J gene is TRBJ1-1, the V gene TRBV7-9; no firm D call. The CDR3 runs 10 residues. Germline V gene sequence: CDR1 SEHNR, CDR2 FQNEAQ (reference sequence). The ends were cut back, 11 bases at V and 0 bases at J, with 4 bases in the middle. The CDR3 DNA follows: TGTGCCGTGGTGAACACTGAAGCTTTCTTT. Its translation: CAVVNTEAFF. The full variable domain, rest sourced from reference TRBV7-9 and TRBJ1-1, is DTGVSQNPRHKITKRGQNVTFRCDPISEHNRLYWYRQTLGQGPEFLTYFQNEAQLEKSRLLSDRFSAERPKGSFSTLEIQRTEQGDSAMYLCAVVNTEAFFGQGTRLTVV.

On this clonotype: A junction end diverges from the germline sequence, so it may reflect a read error. The chain employs TRBV4-1 and TRBJ1-1, with D unresolved. This CDR3 is built from 14 residues. The germline CDR1 and CDR2 sequences are MGHRA and YSYEKL. CDR3 in amino acids: CAGSQDTLKTEAFF. In nucleotides, the CDR3 is TGCGCCGGCAGCCAAGATACGCTGAAGACTGAAGCTTTCTTT.

Details on this clonotype: A much larger clone differs by one base, so this may be a read error. The CDR3 reads CASILGTSGGLRYNEQFF. Written as DNA, the CDR3 is TGTGCCAGCATCCTGGGGACTAGCGGGGGGCTACGCTACAATGAGCAGTTCTTC. The V and J genes are TRBV12-3 or TRBV12-4 and TRBJ2-1, with 15 positions matching TRBD2. The CDR3 has 18 residues. The ends lost 7 bases at V and 3 bases at J; junction bases unmatched: 10.

The V and J genes are TRBV15 and TRBJ1-3; D gene uncertain. The CDR3 has 16 amino acids. Trimming took 3 bases from V and 0 from J, leaving 12 bases between them. Germline CDR1 LNHNV, CDR2 YYDKDF (reference sequence). For the CDR3, the DNA is TGTGCCACCAGCAGGCCGAGGATTGACTCTGGAAACACCATATATTTT. Translating gives CATSRPRIDSGNTIYF.

This clonotype showed up many times. The rearrangement links TRBV27 to TRBJ2-1; 7 nucleotides align to TRBD2. CDR1 is MNHEY, CDR2 SMNVEV, per germline (reference sequence). The CDR3 totals 14 residues. V gave up 3 bases and J gave up 7 bases; unmatched junction bases: 6. The CDR3 is CASSLGGGGNEQFF. The DNA of the CDR3 is TGTGCCAGCAGTTTGGGCGGGGGAGGGAATGAGCAGTTCTTC.

V and J are TRBV24-1 and TRBJ1-1; 9 positions match TRBD1. The V gene end was trimmed by 5 bases and the J gene end by 7 bases; junction bases not matched to a gene: 7. The germline gives CDR1 KGHDR, CDR2 SFDVKD. The CDR3 runs 14 residues. The CDR3, as DNA: TGTGCCACCAGTGGGCTACAGGGGGCTGGTGAAGCTTTCTTT. Translating it yields CATSGLQGAGEAFF.

Concerning this clonotype: An end of the junction differs from the germline gene, which may be a read error. The chain links TRBV6-4 to TRBJ1-2; D call uncertain. Germline loops: CDR1 MRHNA, CDR2 SNTAGT. The CDR3 is made up of 8 amino acids. CDR3 DNA: TGTGCCACCCTCGGCCGGATCTTC. This gives the protein CATLGRIF.

The chain joins TRBV6-4 to TRBJ2-3, with 10 bases aligning to TRBD1. Germline loops: CDR1 MRHNA, CDR2 SNTAGT. The V gene end was trimmed by 4 bases and the J gene end by 4 bases; junction bases not matched to a gene: 2. The CDR3 runs to 14 residues. This chain's CDR3 is CASSGQGAADTQYF. CDR3 DNA: TGTGCCAGCAGTGGACAGGGGGCCGCAGATACGCAGTATTTT.

V usage is TRBV29-1 and J usage is TRBJ2-7, with D perhaps TRBD1 or TRBD2 (5 bases each). Trimming shortened V by 4 bases and J by 2 bases, and 15 bases separated the two germline ends. CDR3 length equals 14 residues. Per the germline V gene, CDR1 is SQVTM and CDR2 is ANQGSEA. The CDR3 nucleotides are TGCAGCGTTGTGGGGACGGAGGAAACCTACGAGCAGTACTTC. Its protein is CSVVGTEETYEQYF.

This clonotype was counted a few times. The J gene is TRBJ2-1, the V gene TRBV27, with D possibly being TRBD2 (5 bases). V dropped 0 bases and J dropped 2 bases, with 8 bases sitting between them. There are 15 residues in the CDR3. CDR1 MNHEY and CDR2 SMNVEV come from the germline V gene (reference sequence). This CDR3 is CASSLSVSAYNEQFF. In DNA form, the CDR3 reads TGTGCCAGCAGTTTATCGGTTAGCGCCTACAATGAGCAGTTCTTC.

V is TRBV2 and J is TRBJ2-3; 12 bases fit TRBD1. Germline lookup yields CDR1 SNHLY and CDR2 FYNNEI. V was pared by 5 bases and J by 8 bases, with 5 bases of the junction left unmatched. The CDR3 extends over 14 amino acids. CDR3 sequence (DNA): TGTGCCAGCAGTTTCGGGACAGGGGGCCTTACGCAGTATTTT. Translating gives CASSFGTGGLTQYF.

This chain connects TRBV7-9 to TRBJ2-5; tentatively, D is TRBD1 (6 bases). Trimming cost V 1 base and J 2 bases, with 11 bases left between them. The CDR3 loop spans 15 amino acids. Germline V gene data show CDR1 as SEHNR and CDR2 as FQNEAQ (reference sequence). The CDR3 here is CASSLDLGAQETQYF. DNA of the CDR3: TGTGCCAGCAGCTTAGATCTGGGGGCTCAAGAGACCCAGTACTTC.

This clonotype has a handful of counts. The chain recombines TRBV10-2 with TRBJ2-3; possible D gene TRBD2, 5 bases. V shed 2 bases and J shed 1 base, with 13 bases lying between them. The germline gives CDR1 WSHSY, CDR2 SAAADI. The CDR3 is 16 amino acids. The DNA of the CDR3 is TGCGCCAGCAGTGAGGGACTGCCTGGCGGCACAGATACGCAGTATTTT. Protein: CASSEGLPGGTDTQYF.

J is TRBJ2-1 and V is TRBV7-8; perhaps TRBD1 as D (5 bases). CDR1 SGHVS and CDR2 FQNEAQ come from the germline V gene. Trimming removed 8 bases at V and 3 bases at J, with 11 bases between. There are 13 residues in the CDR3. The CDR3 DNA follows: TGTGCCAGCCTCCCCAGGGTCTACAATGAGCAGTTCTTC. The encoded protein is CASLPRVYNEQFF.

This clonotype was recorded many times. V usage is TRBV6-5 and J usage is TRBJ2-7; a weak D match, TRBD1 (5 bases). The CDR3 length is 14 residues. Trimming pared 0 bases from V and 7 bases from J, leaving 13 bases between. The germline gives CDR1 MNHEY, CDR2 SVGAGI. The CDR3 DNA follows: TGTGCCAGCAGTTACTCGACGGGCAGGGATGAGCAGTACTTC. Its translation is CASSYSTGRDEQYF.

This clonotype was recorded once. One end of the junction varies from germline; a read error may be responsible. V and J are TRBV7-7 and TRBJ2-1, with 11 bases that match TRBD2. The CDR3 extends over 16 amino acids. Per germline, CDR1 SSHAT and CDR2 FNYEAQ (reference sequence). The CDR3 bases are TGTGCTAGCAGCCCATTAGCGGGGGGGCGTTACAATGAGCAGTTCTTC. Translation: CASSPLAGGRYNEQFF.

The J gene is TRBJ2-3, the V gene TRBV9; TRBD1 aligns across 10 bases. J was trimmed by 2 bases and V by 0 bases; bases with no gene match: 3. The CDR3 is 16 amino acids. Germline loops: CDR1 SGDLS, CDR2 YYNGEE. The CDR3 nucleotides read TGTGCCAGCAGCGTAGAGACAGGGGGCAACACAGATACGCAGTATTTT. Translating gives CASSVETGGNTDTQYF.

This clonotype came up a few times. The rearrangement joins TRBV24-1 to TRBJ2-7, with 8 bases matching TRBD1. The J segment lost 2 bases and the V segment lost 4 bases, leaving 3 bases of the junction unmatched. The CDR3 has 14 residues. Germline V gives CDR1 KGHDR, CDR2 SFDVKD. The CDR3 bases are TGTGCCACCAGTGAAACGACAGGGGCCTACGAGCAGTACTTC. This codes for CATSETTGAYEQYF.

This clonotype was seen many times. The chain combines TRBV20-1 with TRBJ1-6, with 10 bases aligning to TRBD1. There are 15 residues in the CDR3. The V gene's germline CDR1 is DFQATT and CDR2 SNEGSKA (reference sequence). V lost 5 bases and J lost 6; bases outside the gene matches: 7. In DNA, the CDR3 is TGCAGTGCTTTAACCGGGACAGGGGTTAATTCACCCCTCCACTTT. Protein product: CSALTGTGVNSPLHF.

CDR3 bases: TGTGCCATCAGTGAAGGGACACCAGGAGTCGGAAACACCATATATTTT. Translating gives CAISEGTPGVGNTIYF. V usage is TRBV10-3 and J usage is TRBJ1-3, with D possibly matching TRBD1 (6 bases). Germline V gene sequence: CDR1 ENHRY, CDR2 SYGVKD. CDR3 size: 16 residues. The ends were cut back, 3 bases at V and 4 bases at J, with 16 bases in the middle.